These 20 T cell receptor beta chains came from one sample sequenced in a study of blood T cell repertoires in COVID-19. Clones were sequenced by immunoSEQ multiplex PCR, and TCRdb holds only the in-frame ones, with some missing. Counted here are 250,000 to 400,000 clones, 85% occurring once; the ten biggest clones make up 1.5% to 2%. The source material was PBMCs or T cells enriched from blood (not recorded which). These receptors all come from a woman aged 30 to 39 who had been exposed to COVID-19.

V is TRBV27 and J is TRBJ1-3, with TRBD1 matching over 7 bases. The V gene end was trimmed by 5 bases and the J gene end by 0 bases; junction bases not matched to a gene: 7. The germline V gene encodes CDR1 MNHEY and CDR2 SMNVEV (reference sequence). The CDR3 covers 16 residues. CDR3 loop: CASSAIGTASGNTIYF. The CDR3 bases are TGTGCCAGCAGTGCGATCGGGACAGCCTCTGGAAACACCATATATTTT.

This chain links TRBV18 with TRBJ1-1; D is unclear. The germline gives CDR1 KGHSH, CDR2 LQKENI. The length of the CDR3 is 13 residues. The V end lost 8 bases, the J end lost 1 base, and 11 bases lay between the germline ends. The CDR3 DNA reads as TGTGCCAGCACACTAAAACAGAACACTGAAGCTTTCTTT. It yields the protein CASTLKQNTEAFF.

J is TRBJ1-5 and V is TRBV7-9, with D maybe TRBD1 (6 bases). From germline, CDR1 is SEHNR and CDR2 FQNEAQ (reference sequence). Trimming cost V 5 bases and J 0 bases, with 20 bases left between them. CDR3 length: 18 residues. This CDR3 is CASSNQSTGQDSNQPQHF. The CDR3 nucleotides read TGTGCCAGCAGCAATCAAAGTACGGGACAAGATAGCAATCAGCCCCAGCATTTT.

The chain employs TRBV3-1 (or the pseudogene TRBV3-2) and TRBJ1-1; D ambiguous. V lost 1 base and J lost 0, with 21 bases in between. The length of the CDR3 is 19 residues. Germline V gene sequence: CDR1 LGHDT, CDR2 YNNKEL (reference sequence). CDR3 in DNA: TGTGCCAGCAGCCAAGTGCTCGCGGTGCCGACTGTGTTGAACACTGAAGCTTTCTTT. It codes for CASSQVLAVPTVLNTEAFF.

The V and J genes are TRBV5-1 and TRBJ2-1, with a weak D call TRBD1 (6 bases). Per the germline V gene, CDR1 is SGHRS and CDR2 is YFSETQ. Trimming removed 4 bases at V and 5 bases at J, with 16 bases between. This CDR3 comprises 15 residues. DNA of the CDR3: TGCGCCAGCAGCCCTTACTCAGGGGACAACAATGAGCAGTTCTTC. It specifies CASSPYSGDNNEQFF.

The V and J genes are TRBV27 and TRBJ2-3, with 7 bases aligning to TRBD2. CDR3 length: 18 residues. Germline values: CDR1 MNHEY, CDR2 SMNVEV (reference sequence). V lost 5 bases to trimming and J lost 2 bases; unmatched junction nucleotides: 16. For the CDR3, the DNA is TGTGCCAGCAGTACCTATCCTCTAGCGGTACAGCACACAGATACGCAGTATTTT. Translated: CASSTYPLAVQHTDTQYF.

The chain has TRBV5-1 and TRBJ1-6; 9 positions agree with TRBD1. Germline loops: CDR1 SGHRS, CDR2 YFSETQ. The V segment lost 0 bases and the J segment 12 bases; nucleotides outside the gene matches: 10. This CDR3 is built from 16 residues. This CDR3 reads CASSLDVTGQGEPLHF. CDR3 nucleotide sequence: TGCGCCAGCAGCTTGGACGTAACGGGACAGGGTGAACCCCTCCACTTT.

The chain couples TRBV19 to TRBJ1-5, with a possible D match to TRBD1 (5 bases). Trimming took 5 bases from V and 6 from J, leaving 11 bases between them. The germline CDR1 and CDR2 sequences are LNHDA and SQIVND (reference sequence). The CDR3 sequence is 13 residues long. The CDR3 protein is CASSPGIGQPQHF. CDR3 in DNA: TGTGCCAGTAGTCCAGGGATTGGTCAGCCCCAGCATTTT.

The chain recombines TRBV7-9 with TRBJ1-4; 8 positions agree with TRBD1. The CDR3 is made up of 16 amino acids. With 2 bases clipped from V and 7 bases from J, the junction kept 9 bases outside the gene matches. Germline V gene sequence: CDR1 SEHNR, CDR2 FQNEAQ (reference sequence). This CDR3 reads CASSLFPGQGSEKLFF. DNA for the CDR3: TGTGCCAGCAGCTTATTCCCCGGACAGGGTAGTGAAAAACTGTTTTTT. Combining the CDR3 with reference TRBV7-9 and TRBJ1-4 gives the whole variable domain DTGVSQNPRHKITKRGQNVTFRCDPISEHNRLYWYRQTLGQGPEFLTYFQNEAQLEKSRLLSDRFSAERPKGSFSTLEIQRTEQGDSAMYLCASSLFPGQGSEKLFFGSGTQLSVL.

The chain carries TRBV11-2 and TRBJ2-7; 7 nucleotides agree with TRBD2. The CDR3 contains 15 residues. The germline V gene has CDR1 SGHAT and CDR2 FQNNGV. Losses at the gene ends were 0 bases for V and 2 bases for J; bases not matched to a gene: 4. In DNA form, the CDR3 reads TGTGCCAGCAGCTTAGAAGTGAGCGGGGCCTACGAGCAGTACTTC. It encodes CASSLEVSGAYEQYF.

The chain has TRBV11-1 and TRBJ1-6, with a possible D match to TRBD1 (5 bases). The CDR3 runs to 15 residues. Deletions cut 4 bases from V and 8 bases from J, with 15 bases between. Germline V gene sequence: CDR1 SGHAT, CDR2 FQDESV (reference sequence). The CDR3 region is CASSWVGELHSPLHF. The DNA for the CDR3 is TGTGCCAGCAGCTGGGTAGGGGAACTTCATTCACCCCTCCACTTT.

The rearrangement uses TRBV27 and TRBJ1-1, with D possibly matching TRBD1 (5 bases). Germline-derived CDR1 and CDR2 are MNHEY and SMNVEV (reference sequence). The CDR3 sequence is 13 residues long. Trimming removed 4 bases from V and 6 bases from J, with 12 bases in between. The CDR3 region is CASSYGGEAEAFF. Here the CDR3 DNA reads TGTGCCAGCAGTTACGGAGGGGAGGCTGAAGCTTTCTTT.

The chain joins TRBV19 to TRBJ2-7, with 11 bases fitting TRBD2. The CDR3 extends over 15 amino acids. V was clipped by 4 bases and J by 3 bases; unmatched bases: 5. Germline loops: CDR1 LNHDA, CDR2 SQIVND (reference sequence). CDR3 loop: CASSTVLAGDYEQYF. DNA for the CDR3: TGTGCCAGTAGTACCGTACTAGCGGGGGACTACGAGCAGTACTTC.

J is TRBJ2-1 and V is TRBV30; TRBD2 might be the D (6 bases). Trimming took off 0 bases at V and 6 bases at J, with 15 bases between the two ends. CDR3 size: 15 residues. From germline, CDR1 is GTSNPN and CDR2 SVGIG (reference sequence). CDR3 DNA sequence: TGTGCCTGGAGTGTACTTGTCGGGAGTGGCAATGAGCAGTTCTTC. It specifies CAWSVLVGSGNEQFF. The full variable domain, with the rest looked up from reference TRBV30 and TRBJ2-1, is SQTIHQWPATLVQPVGSPLSLECTVEGTSNPNLYWYRQAAGRGLQLLFYSVGIGQISSEVPQNLSASRPQDRQFILSSKKLLLSDSGFYLCAWSVLVGSGNEQFFGPGTRLTVL.

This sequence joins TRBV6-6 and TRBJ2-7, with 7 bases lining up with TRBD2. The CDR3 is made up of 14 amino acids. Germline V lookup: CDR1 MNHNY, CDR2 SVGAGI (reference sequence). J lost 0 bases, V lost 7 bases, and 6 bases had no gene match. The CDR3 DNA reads TGTGCCAGCAAACTAGCGATGAGCTCCTACGAGCAGTACTTC. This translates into CASKLAMSSYEQYF.

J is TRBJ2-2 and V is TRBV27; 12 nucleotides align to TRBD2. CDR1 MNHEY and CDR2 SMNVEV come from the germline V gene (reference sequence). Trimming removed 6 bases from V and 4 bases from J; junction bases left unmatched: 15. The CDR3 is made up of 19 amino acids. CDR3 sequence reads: CASRPLRLAGGLRTGELFF. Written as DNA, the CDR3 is TGTGCCAGCAGGCCCTTAAGGCTAGCGGGGGGGCTACGCACCGGGGAGCTGTTTTTT.

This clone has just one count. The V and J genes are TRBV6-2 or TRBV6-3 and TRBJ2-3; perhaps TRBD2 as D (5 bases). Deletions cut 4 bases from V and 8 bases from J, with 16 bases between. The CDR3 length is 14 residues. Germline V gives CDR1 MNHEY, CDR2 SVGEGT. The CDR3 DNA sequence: TGTGCCAGCAGTTCCTCCGTGGTAGCGTTTACGCAGTATTTT. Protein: CASSSSVVAFTQYF.

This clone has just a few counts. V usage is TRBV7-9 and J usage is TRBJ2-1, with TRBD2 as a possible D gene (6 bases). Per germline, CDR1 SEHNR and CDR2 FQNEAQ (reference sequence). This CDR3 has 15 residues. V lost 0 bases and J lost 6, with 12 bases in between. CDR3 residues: CASSLATRVANEQFF. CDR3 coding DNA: TGTGCCAGCAGCTTAGCGACTAGAGTTGCCAATGAGCAGTTCTTC. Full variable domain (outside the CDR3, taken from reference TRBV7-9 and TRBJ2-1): DTGVSQNPRHKITKRGQNVTFRCDPISEHNRLYWYRQTLGQGPEFLTYFQNEAQLEKSRLLSDRFSAERPKGSFSTLEIQRTEQGDSAMYLCASSLATRVANEQFFGPGTRLTVL.

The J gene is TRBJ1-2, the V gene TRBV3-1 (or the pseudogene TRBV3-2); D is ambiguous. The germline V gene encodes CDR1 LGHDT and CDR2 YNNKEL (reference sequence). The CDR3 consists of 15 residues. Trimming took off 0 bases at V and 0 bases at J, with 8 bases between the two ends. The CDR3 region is CASSQDIRTNYGYTF. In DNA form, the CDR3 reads TGTGCCAGCAGCCAAGATATCAGAACTAACTATGGCTACACCTTC.

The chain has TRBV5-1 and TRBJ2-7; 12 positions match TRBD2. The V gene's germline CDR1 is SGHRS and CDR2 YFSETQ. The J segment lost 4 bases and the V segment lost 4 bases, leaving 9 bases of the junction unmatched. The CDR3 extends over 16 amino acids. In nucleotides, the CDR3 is TGCGCCAGCAGCCCAGTCCCCGGGACTAGCGGGTACGAGCAGTACTTC. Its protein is CASSPVPGTSGYEQYF.